The 29 T cell receptor beta chains below come from one sample, sequenced in a study of CD8+ T cells in alopecia areata. The authors extracted RNA and reverse transcribed it into cDNA as the sequencing template. Assay used: immunoSEQ multiplex PCR; TCRdb lists only in-frame clones, some missing. The table lists about 180,000 clones, around three fifths of them singletons. Sequencing used CD4+ T cells sorted from blood, obtained at week 0. These receptors all stem from a human donor with alopecia areata.

V usage is TRBV15 and J usage is TRBJ2-7; possible D gene TRBD1, 6 bases. The CDR3 runs to 15 residues. The V gene's germline CDR1 is LNHNV and CDR2 YYDKDF (reference sequence). V lost 3 bases and J lost 0, with 12 bases in between. The CDR3 DNA is TGTGCCACCAGCAGGGATCGACAGGACTCCTACGAGCAGTACTTC. Its translation is CATSRDRQDSYEQYF.

The chain is built from TRBV2 and TRBJ1-2, with 8 bases lining up with TRBD1. V gave up 6 bases and J gave up 2 bases; unmatched junction bases: 5. The CDR3 spans 14 residues. Per the germline V gene, CDR1 is SNHLY and CDR2 is FYNNEI. The CDR3 here is CASSAGGLNYGYTF. The DNA of the CDR3 is TGTGCCAGCAGCGCAGGGGGCTTGAACTATGGCTACACCTTC.

This clone showed up just a few times. The chain is built from TRBV11-2 and TRBJ1-2; a weak D match, TRBD1 (5 bases). Trimming left V 5 bases short and J 4 bases short, with 17 bases between. The length of the CDR3 is 15 residues. Germline CDR1 reads SGHAT; CDR2 reads FQNNGV. CDR3 loop: CASSHYKGPFYGYTF. CDR3 in DNA: TGTGCCAGCAGCCACTACAAGGGACCGTTCTATGGCTACACCTTC.

On this clone: The same CDR3 can be traced to other DNA sequences in this sample. The chain couples TRBV30 to TRBJ1-1; D unclear. The V and J ends lost 0 bases and 1 base respectively, with 6 bases between them. Germline V gene sequence: CDR1 GTSNPN, CDR2 SVGIG (reference sequence). The CDR3 is made up of 13 amino acids. This CDR3 reads CAWSVLGNTEAFF. DNA for the CDR3: TGTGCCTGGAGTGTACTGGGGAACACTGAAGCTTTCTTT.

This chain connects TRBV4-1 to TRBJ2-7; D may correspond to TRBD1 or TRBD2 (6 bases each). The CDR3 is 17 residues long. The V end lost 1 base, the J end lost 7 bases, and 23 bases lay between the germline ends. Germline loops: CDR1 MGHRA, CDR2 YSYEKL. CDR3 residues: CASSQAGETGTVGEQYF. Written as DNA, the CDR3 is TGCGCCAGCAGCCAAGCAGGGGAAACCGGGACTGTTGGGGAGCAGTACTTC.

This clone was counted between two and nine times. The V gene is TRBV7-2, the J gene TRBJ1-1, with D unclear. V gave up 3 bases and J gave up 1 base, with 9 bases separating them. The CDR3 is 14 amino acids. Germline-derived CDR1 and CDR2 are SGHTA and FQGNSA. CDR3 DNA sequence: TGTGCCAGCAGCTTCTCGACGGGGAACACTGAAGCTTTCTTT. This sequence encodes CASSFSTGNTEAFF. The full variable domain, in which reference TRBV7-2 and TRBJ1-1 provide the parts outside the CDR3, is GAGVSQSPSNKVTEKGKDVELRCDPISGHTALYWYRQSLGQGLEFLIYFQGNSAPDKSGLPSDRFSAERTGGSVSTLTIQRTQQEDSAVYLCASSFSTGNTEAFFGQGTRLTVV.

This clone showed up just a few times. This chain connects TRBV11-1 to TRBJ2-3; D is unresolved. This CDR3 has 14 amino acids. V dropped 0 bases and J dropped 2 bases, with 6 bases sitting between them. The germline gives CDR1 SGHAT, CDR2 FQDESV (reference sequence). The CDR3 DNA sequence: TGTGCCAGCAGCTTAGCCCCAGTCACAGATACGCAGTATTTT. Protein sequence: CASSLAPVTDTQYF.

The rearrangement links TRBV25-1 to TRBJ1-6; no clear D gene. The CDR3 consists of 13 residues. Germline V CDR1 and CDR2: MGHDK, SYGVNS. V was cut by 6 bases and J by 10 bases, with 13 bases left in between. The CDR3 region has the DNA TGTGCCAGCAGACCCCAAAAGGGCTCACCCCTCCACTTT. It encodes CASRPQKGSPLHF.

The CDR3 here is CAWVQGWTGELFF. CDR3 DNA: TGTGCCTGGGTACAGGGGTGGACCGGGGAGCTGTTTTTT. The genes are TRBV30 and TRBJ2-2; 7 bases are shared with TRBD1. V lost 5 bases and J lost 5; bases outside the gene matches: 5. CDR3 length: 13 residues. Germline V gives CDR1 GTSNPN, CDR2 SVGIG (reference sequence).

This clone was detected a few times. CDR3: CASSWGEDPDRSPLHF. CDR3 DNA: TGTGCCAGCAGCTGGGGTGAGGATCCCGACCGTTCACCCCTCCACTTT. The chain couples TRBV7-9 to TRBJ1-6; D is uncertain. The CDR3 runs 16 residues. Germline lookup yields CDR1 SEHNR and CDR2 FQNEAQ (reference sequence). V lost 4 bases and J 9 bases, leaving 19 bases between the germline ends.

In this sample, this clone turned up once. V gene TRBV29-1 combines with J gene TRBJ1-5; D might be TRBD1 (5 bases). This CDR3 spans 13 amino acids. The germline gives CDR1 SQVTM, CDR2 ANQGSEA. V lost 7 bases and J lost 0, with 10 bases in between. The CDR3 loop reads CSATDHSNQPQHF. The CDR3 nucleotides read TGCAGCGCGACAGATCATAGCAATCAGCCCCAGCATTTT.

This chain connects TRBV7-2 to TRBJ2-1, with D maybe TRBD1 (6 bases). Germline V gives CDR1 SGHTA, CDR2 FQGNSA. The CDR3 sequence is 15 residues long. The germline V and J ends were trimmed by 6 bases and 2 bases, with 14 bases remaining between them. The CDR3 is CASRRRQETYNEQFF. As DNA, the CDR3 is TGTGCCAGCAGGAGACGACAGGAGACCTACAATGAGCAGTTCTTC.

This clone has just one count. The genes are TRBV18 and TRBJ2-5, with D perhaps matching TRBD2 (6 bases). Germline loops: CDR1 KGHSH, CDR2 LQKENI. The CDR3 has 13 residues. Trimming pared 3 bases from V and 5 bases from J, leaving 10 bases between. This CDR3 reads CASSPIAAETQYF. CDR3 coding DNA: TGTGCCAGCTCACCCATAGCGGCGGAGACCCAGTACTTC.

In DNA form, the CDR3 reads TGTGCCAGCAGCTTTACAGTTACCGCGAACACCGGGGAGCTGTTTTTT. Residues: CASSFTVTANTGELFF. The chain recombines TRBV5-8 with TRBJ2-2; D is undetermined. Germline V gene sequence: CDR1 SGHTS, CDR2 YDEGEE. The CDR3 sequence is 16 residues long. V lost 2 bases and J 0 bases, leaving 11 bases between the germline ends.

Comments on this clone: The same CDR3 can be traced to other DNA sequences in this sample. The J gene is TRBJ2-1, the V gene TRBV29-1; D possibly uses TRBD1 or TRBD2 (5 bases each). CDR1 SQVTM and CDR2 ANQGSEA come from the germline V gene. Trimming took 4 bases from V and 8 from J, leaving 6 bases between them. This CDR3 has 10 amino acids. CDR3 bases: TGCAGCGTTGGAGGGGATGAGCAGTTCTTC. Amino acids: CSVGGDEQFF.

This chain joins TRBV18 and TRBJ2-3; weak D call: TRBD2 (6 bases). Germline CDR1 KGHSH, CDR2 LQKENI. The CDR3 runs 16 residues. V shed 0 bases and J shed 2 bases, with 12 bases lying between them. This CDR3 reads CASSPPAGQATDTQYF. The CDR3 DNA reads TGTGCCAGCTCACCACCTGCGGGGCAGGCCACAGATACGCAGTATTTT. Full variable domain (missing parts from reference TRBV18 and TRBJ2-3): NAGVMQNPRHLVRRRGQEARLRCSPMKGHSHVYWYRQLPEEGLKFMVYLQKENIIDESGMPKERFSAEFPKEGPSILRIQQVVRGDSAAYFCASSPPAGQATDTQYFGPGTRLTVL.

In this sample, this clone turned up a few times. V and J are TRBV2 and TRBJ1-2; D gene ambiguous. The germline V gene has CDR1 SNHLY and CDR2 FYNNEI. The CDR3 contains 14 residues. Trimming took 4 bases from V and 4 from J, leaving 13 bases between them. This chain's CDR3 is CASSVDGYGYGYTF. The CDR3 DNA is TGTGCCAGCAGTGTAGACGGATACGGCTATGGCTACACCTTC.

CDR3 protein: CASSAGTGSTGELFF. CDR3 DNA sequence: TGTGCCAGCTCAGCCGGGACAGGGTCCACCGGGGAGCTGTTTTTT. This chain connects TRBV18 to TRBJ2-2; 9 bases map to TRBD1. This CDR3 has 15 residues. J gave up 4 bases and V 5 bases, and 5 bases lay outside the gene matches. Germline-derived CDR1 and CDR2 are KGHSH and LQKENI.

This clone was found many times. This chain links TRBV29-1 with TRBJ1-4; D is ambiguous. V lost 0 bases to trimming and J lost 4 bases, with 9 bases between them. Germline assignment: CDR1 SQVTM and CDR2 ANQGSEA. The CDR3 contains 14 residues. CDR3 nucleotide sequence: TGCAGCGTTGAAGATGTCGCTGGTAATGAAAAACTGTTTTTT. As protein: CSVEDVAGNEKLFF.

This clone has just a few counts. The rearrangement uses TRBV4-1 and TRBJ1-6, with D possibly being TRBD1 (5 bases). The germline CDR1 and CDR2 sequences are MGHRA and YSYEKL. This CDR3 spans 15 amino acids. V was cut by 0 bases and J by 9 bases, with 12 bases left in between. The CDR3 is CASSQDQAGRSPLHF. The CDR3 DNA follows: TGCGCCAGCAGCCAAGATCAGGCAGGGCGTTCACCCCTCCACTTT.

As concerns this clone: One end of the junction varies from germline; a read error may be responsible. The rearrangement uses TRBV29-1 and TRBJ1-1; D call uncertain. This CDR3 has 12 amino acids. CDR1 SQVTM and CDR2 ANQGSEA come from the germline V gene. The CDR3 bases are TGCAGCGTTCAAGATCCGAACACTGAAGCTTTCTTT. Translation gives CSVQDPNTEAFF.

V is TRBV10-3 and J is TRBJ2-7, with 8 positions matching TRBD2. Per germline, CDR1 ENHRY and CDR2 SYGVKD. The CDR3 is 12 residues long. V shed 10 bases and J 4 bases; nucleotides not matched to a gene: 6. The CDR3 protein is CATRERGYEQYF. CDR3 nucleotide sequence: TGTGCCACCCGTGAGCGGGGGTACGAGCAGTACTTC.

The CDR3 loop reads CASSVGPNTGELFF. Written as DNA, the CDR3 is TGTGCCAGCAGTGTCGGACCGAACACCGGGGAGCTGTTTTTT. The rearrangement links TRBV2 to TRBJ2-2, with D unclear. V lost 4 bases, J lost 0 bases, and 6 bases lay in between. The germline CDR1 and CDR2 sequences are SNHLY and FYNNEI. The CDR3 has 14 amino acids.

The V call is TRBV15, the J call TRBJ2-2; 10 positions agree with TRBD1. CDR1 and CDR2 (germline): LNHNV, YYDKDF (reference sequence). After removal of 8 bases from V and 1 base from J, the junction contained 4 bases not matched to a gene. The CDR3 has 15 residues. CDR3 nucleotide sequence: TGTGCCACCCGGAGGGACAGGGGGAACACCGGGGAGCTGTTTTTT. As protein: CATRRDRGNTGELFF.

This clone was detected only a few times. The chain joins TRBV11-2 to TRBJ1-1, with 8 bases aligning to TRBD1. Germline CDR1 is SGHAT and CDR2 is FQNNGV. The CDR3 loop spans 14 amino acids. V lost 0 bases and J lost 6; bases outside the gene matches: 3. Here the CDR3 DNA reads TGTGCCAGCAGCTTAGAGGACAGGGCTTCTGAAGCTTTCTTT. Amino acids: CASSLEDRASEAFF. Variable domain in full (rest from reference TRBV11-2 and TRBJ1-1): EAGVAQSPRYKIIEKRQSVAFWCNPISGHATLYWYQQILGQGPKLLIQFQNNGVVDDSQLPKDRFSAERLKGVDSTLKIQPAKLEDSAVYLCASSLEDRASEAFFGQGTRLTVV.

With regard to this clone: At one boundary the junction diverges from the germline segment, which might be a read error. The CDR3, as DNA: TGCAGCGTTTCAGGGGACTATGGCTACGCCTTC. Protein product: CSVSGDYGYAF. The chain combines TRBV29-1 with TRBJ1-2; maybe TRBD1 (6 bases). The germline gives CDR1 SQVTM, CDR2 ANQGSEA. CDR3 length: 11 residues.

The rearrangement joins TRBV7-9 to TRBJ2-7, with D hard to call. The V end was cut by 4 bases, the J end by 3 bases, with 16 bases between. The CDR3 spans 15 residues. Germline assignment: CDR1 SEHNR and CDR2 FQNEAQ (reference sequence). The CDR3 spells CASSWGFGWGYEQYF. CDR3 in DNA: TGTGCCAGCAGCTGGGGTTTCGGGTGGGGCTACGAGCAGTACTTC.

The sample holds a few counts of this clone. This chain joins TRBV27 and TRBJ2-7, with 10 bases matching TRBD1. Germline loops: CDR1 MNHEY, CDR2 SMNVEV (reference sequence). This CDR3 is 21 amino acids long. Unmatched junction bases numbered 26, after V lost 3 bases and J lost 6 bases. CDR3 nucleotide sequence: TGTGCCAGCAGTTTGGCGTGGGGTGGAGGTGGTCGGACAGGGGGATCGGTCGAGCAGTACTTC. Amino acids: CASSLAWGGGGRTGGSVEQYF.

This clone was recorded only once. For the CDR3, the DNA is TGCGCCAGCAGCTTACTTGGGCGGACAGGAGACTACGAGCAGTACTTC. Amino acids: CASSLLGRTGDYEQYF. The chain links TRBV5-1 to TRBJ2-7; 7 bases are shared with TRBD1. Germline V gives CDR1 SGHRS, CDR2 YFSETQ. CDR3 length: 16 residues. The junction had 11 bases not matched to a gene; V was cut back by 2 bases and J by 3 bases.